The sequence of this T cell receptor (beta chain) was determined in a study of T cells in tuberculosis. This clone has more than one count but fewer than ten. The antigen is undetermined. Specified time point: new active TB diagnosis, blood taken before or within 7 days of starting treatment. General observations from the study: Active tuberculosis TCR-alpha repertoires lay closer to GMM-specific TCRs than IGRA-negative controls, suggesting clonal expansion.

Clones were sequenced by immunoSEQ multiplex PCR, and TCRdb holds only the in-frame ones, with some missing. Of roughly 31,000 clones listed, around 86% are singletons. V lost 0 bases, J lost 2 bases, and 9 bases lay in between. The CDR3 extends over 15 amino acids. The germline gives CDR1 SNHLY, CDR2 FYNNEI. The sequence was collected from an adult with tuberculosis. The genes are TRBV2 and TRBJ2-3, with D tentatively TRBD2 (5 bases). The sample in question was PBMCs, obtained at tuberculosis diagnosis. The CDR3 bases are TGTGCCAGCAGTGAAGCCTCGGGGTACACAGATACGCAGTATTTT. Residues: CASSEASGYTDTQYF. Full variable domain (missing parts from reference TRBV2 and TRBJ2-3): EPEVTQTPSHQVTQMGQEVILRCVPISNHLYFYWYRQILGQKVEFLVSFYNNEISEKSEIFDDQFSVERPDGSNFTLKIRSTKLEDSAMYFCASSEASGYTDTQYFGPGTRLTVL.